The 3 T cell receptor beta chains presented below share a single source sample, sequenced in a study of spatial heterogeneity in lung cancer. Stated time point: blood at routine non-recurrence follow-up after resection. TCRdb fed the 5' RACE reads into MiXCR, producing one record per CDR3 protein. The profile shows over 45,000 distinct CDR3 sequences, about an eighth of them singletons. The specimen was PBMCs, collected at follow-up. The receptor source for this set is a male donor with early-stage non-small cell lung cancer.

The chain combines TRBV6-5 with TRBJ2-7; 9 nucleotides agree with TRBD1. This CDR3 spans 14 amino acids. Germline assignment: CDR1 MNHEY and CDR2 SVGAGI. The trim removed 6 bases at V and 3 bases at J, leaving 6 bases unmatched. This CDR3 reads CASRLTGQGYEQYF. The DNA for the CDR3 is TGTGCCAGCAGATTGACGGGACAGGGCTACGAGCAGTACTTC.

This clonotype was picked up many times. CDR3: CASSLYSGSLTGELFF. CDR3 DNA sequence: TGCGCCAGCAGCTTATACAGCGGGAGTCTCACCGGGGAGCTGTTTTTT. This chain links TRBV5-1 with TRBJ2-2; 8 bases map to TRBD2. Germline V lookup: CDR1 SGHRS, CDR2 YFSETQ. The length of the CDR3 is 16 residues. With V trimmed by 2 bases and J by 4 bases, 7 bases remained unmatched.

This clonotype was seen only a few times. The V gene is TRBV30, the J gene TRBJ2-2, with D perhaps TRBD1 or TRBD2 (5 bases each). Per the germline V gene, CDR1 is GTSNPN and CDR2 is SVGIG (reference sequence). V lost 4 bases to trimming and J lost 5 bases, with 11 bases between them. There are 13 residues in the CDR3. The CDR3 loop reads CAWTPRETGELFF. In DNA, the CDR3 is TGTGCCTGGACCCCCAGGGAGACCGGGGAGCTGTTTTTT.